These 31 T cell receptor beta chains share one sample of origin, sequenced in a study of coeliac disease (dated by TCRdb to 2021 to 2024). Receptor libraries were prepared by the immunoSEQ multiplex PCR assay. In its TCRdb copy, this immuneACCESS table keeps in-frame sequences only and misses some clones. Where compared with another copy, unresolved V genes explain less than half of these, and the others have no known cause. Within this sample are about 4,000 clones, with 64% of them counted one time only. The ten largest clones capture approximately 20% of the sample. Sequenced material: lymphocytes from the gut lamina propria. The sample's cell subset or site label, in plain terms: lamina propria cell (LPC) fraction of small intestinal biopsy. Every receptor here comes from a young woman without celiac disease.

A single count supports this clone. The chain combines TRBV13 with TRBJ2-3, with TRBD2 matching 9 bases. This CDR3 contains 16 residues. In germline, CDR1 is PRHDT, CDR2 FYEKMQ (reference sequence). V was pared by 2 bases and J by 5 bases, with 8 bases of the junction left unmatched. The CDR3 coding sequence is TGTGCCAGCAGCTTATTCGTAGCGGGGGTAAGAGATACGCAGTATTTT. Translation gives CASSLFVAGVRDTQYF.

This clone turned up a few times. This chain connects TRBV19 to TRBJ1-5; 7 bases align to TRBD1. CDR1 and CDR2 from the germline V gene are LNHDA and SQIVND (reference sequence). There are 15 residues in the CDR3. Trimming at V came to 9 bases and at J to 0 bases, leaving 8 bases not matched to a gene. CDR3 residues: CASRTGEFSNQPQHF. The CDR3 DNA follows: TGTGCCAGCAGGACAGGAGAATTTAGCAATCAGCCCCAGCATTTT.

This chain connects TRBV5-1 to TRBJ2-7; 11 bases map to TRBD1. There are 16 residues in the CDR3. Germline CDR1 is SGHRS and CDR2 is YFSETQ. V lost 4 bases, J lost 0 bases, and 6 bases stayed unmatched. CDR3 sequence reads: CASSAWTGGSSYEQYF. CDR3 in DNA: TGCGCCAGCAGCGCCTGGACAGGGGGCAGCTCCTACGAGCAGTACTTC.

This clone is a singleton in its sample. The chain combines TRBV5-1 with TRBJ2-1; TRBD1 aligns across 8 bases. Germline V gene lookup returns CDR1 SGHRS and CDR2 YFSETQ. After removal of 5 bases from V and 4 bases from J, the junction contained 5 bases not matched to a gene. The CDR3 is 14 amino acids. DNA for the CDR3: TGCGCCAGCAGGACAGGGGAGAGGTACAATGAGCAGTTCTTC. Protein: CASRTGERYNEQFF.

This chain links TRBV28 with TRBJ2-7, with 8 bases fitting TRBD1. CDR3 length equals 15 residues. After removal of 6 bases from V and 7 bases from J, the junction contained 14 bases not matched to a gene. CDR1 MDHEN and CDR2 SYDVKM come from the germline V gene. Here the CDR3 reads CASSPTGVSRGEQYF. DNA of the CDR3: TGTGCCAGCAGCCCGACAGGGGTCTCCCGGGGGGAGCAGTACTTC. Looking up the rest from reference TRBV28 and TRBJ2-7 gives the full variable domain: DVKVTQSSRYLVKRTGEKVFLECVQDMDHENMFWYRQDPGLGLRLIYFSYDVKMKEKGDIPEGYSVSREKKERFSLILESASTNQTSMYLCASSPTGVSRGEQYFGPGTRLTVT.

By its share, this clone is large. The sample carries other DNA sequences with the same CDR3. The chain has TRBV21-1 and TRBJ2-7; the table's D call, TRBD1, has no DNA check behind it. TRBV21-1 is deemed a pseudogene. CDR3 size: 16 residues. The CDR3 loop is CASSQRPWAVFVEQYF. In DNA form, the CDR3 reads TGTGCCAGCAGCCAACGACCGTGGGCAGTTTTCGTCGAGCAGTACTTC.

This chain connects TRBV6-1 to TRBJ1-6; D unresolved. V was pared by 2 bases and J by 5 bases, with 10 bases between. There are 15 residues in the CDR3. Germline lookup yields CDR1 MNHNS and CDR2 SASEGT. CDR3 amino acids: CASSEFPRDNSPLHF. CDR3 sequence (DNA): TGTGCCAGCAGTGAATTTCCGAGGGATAATTCACCCCTCCACTTT.

This clone has more than one count but fewer than ten. The genes are TRBV7-9 and TRBJ2-3; D possibly corresponds to TRBD2 (6 bases). The CDR3 has 14 residues. CDR1 SEHNR and CDR2 FQNEAQ come from the germline V gene (reference sequence). V dropped 5 bases and J dropped 6 bases, with 15 bases sitting between them. The CDR3 DNA reads TGTGCCAGCAGCCACGGGACTGCGGAGGATACGCAGTATTTT. Residues: CASSHGTAEDTQYF.

The J gene is TRBJ2-7, the V gene TRBV19; 11 bases line up with TRBD1. CDR1 LNHDA and CDR2 SQIVND come from the germline V gene (reference sequence). CDR3 length: 14 amino acids. Unmatched junction bases numbered 2, after V lost 4 bases and J lost 3 bases. The CDR3 is CASSTGQGVYEQYF. In DNA form, the CDR3 reads TGTGCCAGTAGTACGGGACAGGGGGTCTACGAGCAGTACTTC.

J is TRBJ1-5 and V is TRBV10-1, with unresolved D. The CDR3 length is 9 residues. Germline CDR1 reads WNHNN; CDR2 reads SYGVQD (reference sequence). V was trimmed by 10 bases and J by 7 bases, leaving 5 bases between them. The CDR3 protein is CAIYQPQHF. DNA for the CDR3: TGCGCCATCTACCAGCCCCAGCATTTT.

The rearrangement links TRBV30 to TRBJ1-6, with TRBD1 identical over 7 bases. CDR3 size: 13 residues. The V segment lost 3 bases and the J segment 10 bases; nucleotides outside the gene matches: 6. Germline V gives CDR1 GTSNPN, CDR2 SVGIG (reference sequence). The CDR3 nucleotides are TGTGCCTGGAGGATAGGGGGCGACTCACCCCTCCACTTT. Translated, it gives CAWRIGGDSPLHF.

Only a few counts were recorded for this clone. V usage is TRBV6-1 and J usage is TRBJ1-2; a weak D match, TRBD1 (6 bases). Between the trimmed V and J ends, which lost 2 bases and 2 bases, there was a span of 9 bases. CDR1 and CDR2 from the germline V gene are MNHNS and SASEGT. This CDR3 has 14 residues. CDR3 sequence reads: CASSEQGSNYGYTF. Here the CDR3 DNA reads TGTGCCAGCAGTGAACAGGGGTCGAACTATGGCTACACCTTC.

V usage is TRBV6-5 and J usage is TRBJ1-4; the match to TRBD1 covers 9 bases. Germline V gene lookup returns CDR1 MNHEY and CDR2 SVGAGI. The V gene end was trimmed by 4 bases and the J gene end by 8 bases; junction bases not matched to a gene: 8. The CDR3 sequence is 15 residues long. The CDR3 reads CASSFSQDRGEKLFF. Here the CDR3 DNA reads TGTGCCAGCAGTTTCTCCCAGGACAGGGGAGAAAAACTGTTTTTT.

This chain links TRBV4-1 with TRBJ1-2, with unresolved D. In germline, CDR1 is MGHRA, CDR2 YSYEKL. The CDR3 contains 15 residues. Trimming removed 0 bases at V and 4 bases at J, with 12 bases between. The CDR3 here is CASSQERAELYGYTF. The CDR3 DNA reads TGCGCCAGCAGCCAAGAGCGGGCAGAACTCTATGGCTACACCTTC.

V usage is TRBV9 and J usage is TRBJ2-1; 8 positions agree with TRBD2. Germline V gene data show CDR1 as SGDLS and CDR2 as YYNGEE. The CDR3 contains 18 residues. Trimming cost V 3 bases and J 6 bases; bases outside gene matches: 17. The CDR3 DNA reads TGTGCCAGCAGCGCAGCCCCCTCGGGGGGGCCAGAGAGCAATGAGCAGTTCTTC. Its protein product is CASSAAPSGGPESNEQFF.

This clone came up a few times. The chain carries TRBV5-5 and TRBJ1-3, with TRBD1 identical over 7 bases. Trimming took 5 bases from V and 3 from J; bases not matched to a gene: 11. CDR1 and CDR2 (germline): SGHKS, YYEKEE (reference sequence). This CDR3 contains 16 residues. The CDR3 region is CASSYEGGRFGNTIYF. DNA for the CDR3: TGTGCCAGCAGTTATGAAGGGGGCCGCTTTGGAAACACCATATATTTT.

The chain links TRBV7-6 to TRBJ1-1; D not resolved. The CDR3 has 14 residues. The V gene's germline CDR1 is SGHVS and CDR2 FNYEAQ. V was shortened by 1 base and J by 4 bases, with 10 bases between the two germline ends. The CDR3 sequence: CASSLGPSSTEAFF. The CDR3, as DNA: TGTGCCAGCAGCTTAGGTCCCTCCAGCACTGAAGCTTTCTTT.

This rearrangement joins TRBV30 to TRBJ1-2, with 7 bases that match TRBD1. The CDR3 runs 17 residues. V trimming: 4 bases; J trimming: 0 bases; junction bases outside the gene matches: 14. Germline-derived CDR1 and CDR2 are GTSNPN and SVGIG (reference sequence). CDR3 sequence: CAWTLAGGIWANYGYTF. The CDR3 region has the DNA TGTGCCTGGACTCTGGCAGGGGGAATATGGGCTAACTATGGCTACACCTTC.

This chain joins TRBV5-1 and TRBJ2-2; D is possibly TRBD1 (5 bases). Germline V gene sequence: CDR1 SGHRS, CDR2 YFSETQ. The CDR3 consists of 15 residues. The V gene lost 3 bases and the J gene lost 1 base, with 10 bases spanning the gap. The CDR3 DNA is TGCGCCAGCAGCTACAGGTCAATGAACACCGGGGAGCTGTTTTTT. Translating gives CASSYRSMNTGELFF.

This clone was seen a handful of times. The DNA of the CDR3 is TGTGCCAGCAGGGGACTAGCCCCGTCGGACGAGCAGTACTTC. This sequence encodes CASRGLAPSDEQYF. The chain uses TRBV2 and TRBJ2-7; TRBD2 agrees at 9 bases. CDR1 is SNHLY and CDR2 is FYNNEI in the germline V gene. Trimming at V came to 6 bases and at J to 5 bases, leaving 8 bases not matched to a gene. This CDR3 spans 14 amino acids.

In the case of this clone: The same CDR3 also results from other DNA sequences found in this sample. V gene TRBV27 combines with J gene TRBJ2-1; 11 nucleotides agree with TRBD2. This CDR3 has 15 residues. Germline V lookup: CDR1 MNHEY, CDR2 SMNVEV (reference sequence). Trimming cost V 4 bases and J 6 bases; bases outside gene matches: 5. Here the CDR3 DNA reads TGTGCCAGCAGTTCCTTAGCGGGGGGGGTCAATGAGCAGTTCTTC. It specifies CASSSLAGGVNEQFF.

This clone turned up a few times. This chain links TRBV9 with TRBJ1-6; the D is unclear. The V and J ends lost 3 bases and 8 bases respectively, with 12 bases between them. The CDR3 runs to 14 residues. Germline loops: CDR1 SGDLS, CDR2 YYNGEE. The CDR3 DNA reads as TGTGCCAGCAGCGGAGAGAGTAATTATTCACCCCTCCACTTT. Encoded protein: CASSGESNYSPLHF.

The chain combines TRBV6-1 with TRBJ1-6; a weak D match, TRBD1 (6 bases). Trimming stripped 3 bases from V and 9 bases from J, with 15 bases between. The CDR3 sequence is 15 residues long. Germline V gene data show CDR1 as MNHNS and CDR2 as SASEGT. The CDR3 DNA follows: TGTGCCAGCAGTGAGGATGGCGGGGGCTCTTCACCCCTCCACTTT. It is translated as CASSEDGGGSSPLHF.

This clone was recorded only once. The genes are TRBV7-2 and TRBJ2-3; TRBD2 aligns across 9 bases. Per germline, CDR1 SGHTA and CDR2 FQGNSA. This CDR3 comprises 17 residues. The trim removed 5 bases at V and 3 bases at J, leaving 12 bases unmatched. Written as DNA, the CDR3 is TGTGCCAGCAGCAAAAGAGCGGCTAGCGGGGTAACAGATACGCAGTATTTT. Translation: CASSKRAASGVTDTQYF.

The chain carries TRBV6-1 and TRBJ2-7; D gene uncertain. V was clipped by 0 bases and J by 5 bases, with 5 bases between them. The CDR3 is 12 residues long. Germline values: CDR1 MNHNS, CDR2 SASEGT. CDR3 DNA sequence: TGTGCCAGCAGTGAAGCTGGCCACGAGCAGTACTTC. Amino acid sequence: CASSEAGHEQYF.

This clone was observed a single time. CDR3 in DNA: TGTGCCAGCAGCGTAGGACTAGCGGGGGCGGACGAGCAGTTCTTC. Residues: CASSVGLAGADEQFF. The chain couples TRBV9 to TRBJ2-1, with 12 bases aligning to TRBD2. The CDR3 runs 15 residues. CDR1 and CDR2 (germline): SGDLS, YYNGEE. V was clipped by 0 bases and J by 10 bases; unmatched bases: 5.

As concerns this clone: The junction shows a germline mismatch at one end, possibly a read error. The chain combines TRBV6-1 with TRBJ2-4, with a tentative D call TRBD2 (7 bases). CDR3 size: 18 residues. The germline CDR1 and CDR2 sequences are MNHNS and SASEGT. The CDR3 loop is CASSGGGWGLGSQKIQYF. The CDR3 nucleotides read TGTGCCAGCAGTGGGGGGGGCTGGGGGTTGGGTAGCCAAAAAATTCAGTACTTC.

The CDR3 reads CASSPRGARETQYF. In DNA form, the CDR3 reads TGTGCCAGCAGCCCCCGTGGGGCCCGAGAGACCCAGTACTTC. This rearrangement joins TRBV9 to TRBJ2-5; the D gene is possibly TRBD1 (5 bases). The germline gives CDR1 SGDLS, CDR2 YYNGEE. Deletions cut 4 bases from V and 4 bases from J, with 14 bases between. The CDR3 has 14 residues.

The chain recombines TRBV7-2 with TRBJ2-3; perhaps TRBD2 as D (5 bases). V lost 2 bases to trimming and J lost 6 bases, with 12 bases between them. The CDR3 has 14 residues. Germline lookup yields CDR1 SGHTA and CDR2 FQGNSA. CDR3 in DNA: TGTGCCAGCAGCTTAAGTGGTAGCGAGGATACGCAGTATTTT. This codes for CASSLSGSEDTQYF.

The chain couples TRBV5-4 to TRBJ2-3, with D unresolved. This CDR3 is built from 13 residues. Trimming stripped 2 bases from V and 5 bases from J, with 9 bases between. From germline, CDR1 is SGHNT and CDR2 YYREEE (reference sequence). CDR3 coding DNA: TGTGCCAGCAGCTTTAACAGTAGAGATACGCAGTATTTT. Residues: CASSFNSRDTQYF. The full variable domain, rest sourced from reference TRBV5-4 and TRBJ2-3, is ETGVTQSPTHLIKTRGQQVTLRCSSQSGHNTVSWYQQALGQGPQFIFQYYREEENGRGNFPPRFSGLQFPNYSSELNVNALELDDSALYLCASSFNSRDTQYFGPGTRLTVL.

This clone was seen a handful of times. This chain uses TRBV18 with TRBJ2-5, with a tentative D call TRBD2 (5 bases). Germline CDR1 is KGHSH and CDR2 is LQKENI. CDR3 length: 14 residues. V was shortened by 6 bases and J by 2 bases, with 13 bases between the two germline ends. This CDR3 reads CASSSRTDQETQYF. The CDR3 region has the DNA TGTGCCAGCTCCTCGAGGACTGATCAAGAGACCCAGTACTTC.